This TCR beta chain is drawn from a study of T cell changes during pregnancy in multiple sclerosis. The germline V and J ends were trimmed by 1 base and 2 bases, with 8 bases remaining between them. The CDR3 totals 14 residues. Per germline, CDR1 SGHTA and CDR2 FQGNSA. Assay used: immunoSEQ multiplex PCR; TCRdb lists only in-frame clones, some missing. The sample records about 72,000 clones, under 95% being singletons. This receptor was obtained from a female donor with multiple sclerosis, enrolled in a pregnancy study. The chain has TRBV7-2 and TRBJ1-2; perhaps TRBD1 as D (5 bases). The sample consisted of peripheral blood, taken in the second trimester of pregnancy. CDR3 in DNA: TGTGCCAGCAGCTTAGAGACAGAGAACTATGGCTACACCTTC. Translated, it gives CASSLETENYGYTF.